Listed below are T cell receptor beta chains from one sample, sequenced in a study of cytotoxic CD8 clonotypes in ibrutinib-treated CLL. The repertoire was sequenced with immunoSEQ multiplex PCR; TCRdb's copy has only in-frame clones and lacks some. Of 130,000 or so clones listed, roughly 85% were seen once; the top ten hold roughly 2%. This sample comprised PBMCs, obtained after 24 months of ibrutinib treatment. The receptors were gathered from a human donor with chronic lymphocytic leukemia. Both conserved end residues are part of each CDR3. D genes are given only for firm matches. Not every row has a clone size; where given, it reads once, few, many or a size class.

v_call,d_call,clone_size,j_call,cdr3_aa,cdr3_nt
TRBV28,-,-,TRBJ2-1,CASSSSVVSGHEQFF,TGTGCCAGCAGTTCCAGCGTCGTGTCGGGGCATGAGCAGTTCTTC
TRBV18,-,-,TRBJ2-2,CASSPPHRTGELFF,TGTGCCAGCTCACCACCTCATCGCACCGGGGAGCTGTTTTTT
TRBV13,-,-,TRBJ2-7,CASSLGTESSYEQYF,TGTGCCAGCAGCTTAGGGACAGAGAGCTCCTACGAGCAGTACTTC
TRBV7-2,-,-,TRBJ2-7,CASRPGGQPYEQYF,TGTGCCAGCAGACCTGGCGGTCAGCCCTACGAGCAGTACTTC
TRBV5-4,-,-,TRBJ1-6,CASSARQSSYNSPLHF,TGTGCCAGCAGCGCGAGACAGAGCTCCTATAATTCACCCCTCCACTTT
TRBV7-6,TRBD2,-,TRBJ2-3,CASSRQPGLGSMGTQYF,TGTGCCAGCAGCCGACAGCCGGGACTAGGGAGTATGGGTACGCAGTATTTT
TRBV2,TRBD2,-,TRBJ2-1,CASSAGTSGHNEQFF,TGTGCCAGCAGTGCCGGGACTAGCGGTCACAATGAGCAGTTCTTC
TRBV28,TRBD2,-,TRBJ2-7,CASSSPGLAGVPYEQYF,TGTGCCAGCAGTTCGCCGGGACTAGCGGGAGTTCCCTACGAGCAGTACTTC
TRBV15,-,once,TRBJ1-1,CATSRPSWGANTEAFF,TGTGCCACCAGTCGTCCCTCGTGGGGGGCGAACACTGAAGCTTTCTTT
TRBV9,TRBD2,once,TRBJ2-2,CASSVDGTSVSGELFF,TGTGCCAGCAGCGTAGATGGGACTAGCGTGTCCGGGGAGCTGTTTTTT
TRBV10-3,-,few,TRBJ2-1,CAIRDPDYNEQFF,TGTGCCATCAGGGACCCGGACTACAATGAGCAGTTCTTC
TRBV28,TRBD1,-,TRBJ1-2,CASSSPGQGGGYGYTF,TGTGCCAGCAGTTCCCCCGGACAGGGCGGTGGGTATGGCTACACCTTC
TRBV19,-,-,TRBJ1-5,CASSIVSGPNQPQHF,TGTGCCAGTAGTATTGTCTCAGGGCCCAATCAGCCCCAGCATTTT
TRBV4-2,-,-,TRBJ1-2,CASSQDGNPGNGYTF,TGTGCCAGCAGCCAAGATGGTAACCCAGGAAATGGCTACACCTTC
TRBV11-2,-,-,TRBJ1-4,CASSPRLALSSGEKLFF,TGTGCCAGCAGCCCGAGACTTGCCCTCAGCTCAGGCGAAAAACTGTTTTTT
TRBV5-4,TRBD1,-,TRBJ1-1,CASSPQGSTEAFF,TGTGCCAGCAGCCCACAGGGGAGCACTGAAGCTTTCTTT
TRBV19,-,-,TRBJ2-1,CASSEGQYNNYNEQFF,TGTGCCAGTAGTGAGGGACAATACAACAATTACAATGAGCAGTTCTTC
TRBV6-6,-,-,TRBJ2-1,CASSPPGNEQFF,TGTGCCAGCAGTCCCCCTGGGAATGAGCAGTTCTTC
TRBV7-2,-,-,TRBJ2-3,CASSLFSTDTQYF,TGTGCCAGCAGCTTATTTAGCACAGATACGCAGTATTTT
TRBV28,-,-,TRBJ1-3,CASRNTATGLGNTIYF,TGTGCCAGCAGAAATACAGCGACAGGTCTAGGAAACACCATATATTTT
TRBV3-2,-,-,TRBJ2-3,CASSQVYF,TGTGCCAGCAGCCAAGTGTATTTT
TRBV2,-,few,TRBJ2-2,CASRVEGAGGELFF,TGTGCCAGCAGAGTCGAAGGGGCCGGCGGGGAGCTGTTTTTT
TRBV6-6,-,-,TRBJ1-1,CASSSPEGANTEAFF,TGTGCCAGCAGTTCGCCCGAGGGTGCTAACACTGAAGCTTTCTTT
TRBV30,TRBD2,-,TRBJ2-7,CAWSFKGSGRIGLAAHFFSYEQYF,TGTGCCTGGAGTTTTAAGGGTTCGGGACGTATCGGACTAGCGGCCCACTTTTTCTCCTACGAGCAGTACTTC
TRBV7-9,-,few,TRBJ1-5,CASSSDGRQPQHF,TGTGCCAGCAGCTCAGACGGACGGCAGCCCCAGCATTTT
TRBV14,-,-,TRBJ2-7,CASSLNFNSYEQYF,TGTGCCAGCAGCCTTAATTTTAACTCCTACGAGCAGTACTTC
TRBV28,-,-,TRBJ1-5,CASSSPQGPPNQPQHF,TGTGCCAGCAGTTCTCCTCAGGGTCCACCAAATCAGCCCCAGCATTTT
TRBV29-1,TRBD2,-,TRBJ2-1,CSVVFGLAGSDEQFF,TGCAGCGTTGTTTTCGGACTAGCGGGAAGTGATGAGCAGTTCTTC
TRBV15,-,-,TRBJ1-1,CATSIRTGNTEAFF,TGTGCCACCAGCATTAGGACGGGGAACACTGAAGCTTTCTTT